Listed below are T cell receptor beta chains from one sample, sequenced in a study of blood T cell repertoires in COVID-19. Sequencing used immunoSEQ multiplex PCR; TCRdb keeps in-frame clones, though not all of them. The table has approximately 300,000 clones, around 87% seen once. Sequenced: peripheral blood. These receptor sequences come from a woman in her 40s with COVID-19, enrolled during active disease. Each CDR3 is given with its conserved first and last residue. D genes are given only for firm matches. Some rows mark clone size as missing; the rest say once, few, many or name a class of expanded clone.

>TRBV2|TRBJ1-6|-|-
TGTGCCAGCAGTGGTCAGGGGAGAAATAATTCACCCCTCCACTTT
CASSGQGRNNSPLHF
>TRBV28|TRBJ1-5|-|TRBD1
TGTGCCAGCAGTTTAAGGGACAGGAGGCATCAGCCCCAGCATTTT
CASSLRDRRHQPQHF
>TRBV19|TRBJ2-7|-|TRBD1
TGTGCCAGTAGGCCAGGAGGACAGGGAGCCTACGAGCAGTACTTC
CASRPGGQGAYEQYF
>TRBV9|TRBJ2-1|-|-
TGTGCCAGCAGCGGCAATCCTAGGGGCTCCTACAATGAGCAGTTCTTC
CASSGNPRGSYNEQFF
>TRBV7-2|TRBJ2-1|-|TRBD1
TGTGCCAGCAGGGGAGTAGGGGGCGGGTACAATGAGCAGTTCTTC
CASRGVGGGYNEQFF
>TRBV7-9|TRBJ2-3|-|TRBD2
TGTGCCAGCAGCTTAGGTACTAGCGGTAGCACAGATACGCAGTATTTT
CASSLGTSGSTDTQYF
>TRBV19|TRBJ1-2|-|TRBD1
TGTGCCAGTACCCTAGGGCAGGGGGCGATAGTCGGTGGCTACACCTTC
CASTLGQGAIVGGYTF
>TRBV27|TRBJ1-6|once|TRBD1
TGTGCCAGCAGTTTATCGACAGGGGTGTCGTTTCCCCTCCACTTT
CASSLSTGVSFPLHF
>TRBV15|TRBJ2-1|-|-
TGTGCCACCAGCAGATCCACCGGTGAGCAGTTCTTC
CATSRSTGEQFF
>TRBV19|TRBJ1-5|once|-
TGTGCCAGTAGTCCTGGGACTGCTAATCAGCCCCAGCATTTT
CASSPGTANQPQHF
>TRBV27|TRBJ1-5|few|-
TGTGCCAGCAGACCCACGGGGGGTTGGGGCAATCAGCCCCAGCATTTT
CASRPTGGWGNQPQHF
>TRBV4-1|TRBJ1-4|-|TRBD1
TGCGCCAGCAGCCAAGAGGAGGGGGCGCGTGAAAAACTGTTTTTT
CASSQEEGAREKLFF
>TRBV28|TRBJ1-3|-|TRBD1
TGTGCCAGCACTCTCCTAAGGCCGACAGGGGCCGGAAACACCATATATTTT
CASTLLRPTGAGNTIYF
>TRBV28|TRBJ2-1|-|-
TGTGCCAGCAAATGGGGCGTCTCGGAGCAGTTCTTC
CASKWGVSEQFF
>TRBV7-2|TRBJ1-4|-|-
TGTGCCAGCAGCCTTGGGGGGGGGAATGAAAAACTGTTTTTT
CASSLGGGNEKLFF
>TRBV5-1|TRBJ2-5|-|TRBD1
TGCGCCAGCCGATGGCAGGGACAGGGGGAAGAGACCCAGTACTTC
CASRWQGQGEETQYF
>TRBV30|TRBJ1-3|-|-
TGTGCCTGGGCCCTCGGGGTAAACACCATATATTTT
CAWALGVNTIYF
>TRBV19|TRBJ1-5|-|-
TGTGCCAGTAGTATCGGCAGGGCTGGCAATCAGCCCCAGCATTTT
CASSIGRAGNQPQHF
>TRBV20-1|TRBJ1-4|-|-
TGCAGTGGAGGCGGCGAAAAACTGTTTTTT
CSGGGEKLFF
>TRBV7-2|TRBJ1-2|-|TRBD1
TGTGCCAGCAGCTTAGTAGGGGGCGCTGGCTACACCTTC
CASSLVGGAGYTF
>TRBV7-8|TRBJ2-4|-|TRBD1
TGTGCCAGCAGCTCGACAGGGGGAAACATTCAGTACTTC
CASSSTGGNIQYF
>TRBV7-2|TRBJ1-3|-|TRBD1
TGTGCCAGCAGCCTGGACAGGGCTGGAAACACCATATATTTT
CASSLDRAGNTIYF
>TRBV6-5|TRBJ2-1|-|-
TGTGCCAGCAGTTACCAGGAATCCTACAATGAGCAGTTCTTC
CASSYQESYNEQFF
>TRBV9|TRBJ1-5|-|-
TGTGCCAGCAGCCGTCAGGGTCAGAGCAATCAGCCCCAGCATTTT
CASSRQGQSNQPQHF
>TRBV5-6|TRBJ1-1|-|-
TGTGCCAGCAGCCCCTCTTGGAACACTGAAGCTTTCTTT
CASSPSWNTEAFF
>TRBV19|TRBJ1-2|-|-
TGTGCCAGTAGTTACCATCTCGAGGGATTGGCCTATGGCTACACCTTC
CASSYHLEGLAYGYTF
>TRBV12-3/TRBV12-4|TRBJ1-5|few|-
TGTGCCAGCAGTCAAGGGGGCAATCAGCCCCAGCATTTT
CASSQGGNQPQHF
>TRBV18|TRBJ1-2|-|TRBD1
TGTGCCAGCTCAACTGGCGCAGGGGGCAACTATGGCTACACCTTC
CASSTGAGGNYGYTF
>TRBV24-1|TRBJ2-5|-|TRBD1
TGTGCCACCAGTGAGTCACCGGGACAGGGGGCCCTTATTCAAGAGACCCAGTACTTC
CATSESPGQGALIQETQYF
>TRBV5-4|TRBJ1-1|-|-
TGTGCCAGCAGCTTGCAGGTTGTGAACACTGAAGCTTTCTTT
CASSLQVVNTEAFF
>TRBV7-9|TRBJ2-1|-|TRBD2
TGTGCCAGCAGCTTAGGGGGACTAGCGGGAGTTGCCTACAATGAGCAGTTCTTC
CASSLGGLAGVAYNEQFF
>TRBV7-9|TRBJ2-3|once|TRBD1
TGTGCCAGCAGCTCGACAGGGCAGATTCGGACAGATACGCAGTATTTT
CASSSTGQIRTDTQYF
>TRBV10-3|TRBJ1-4|once|-
TGTGCCATTTCCGGGACAACTAATGAAAAACTGTTTTTT
CAISGTTNEKLFF
>TRBV6-5|TRBJ2-7|many|-
TGTGCCAGCAGTTACAACAGCAACCCCTACGAGCAGTACTTC
CASSYNSNPYEQYF
>TRBV7-3|TRBJ2-3|few|-
TGTGCCAGCAGCCGTAGCGGTAACACAGATACGCAGTATTTT
CASSRSGNTDTQYF
>TRBV5-1|TRBJ1-2|-|TRBD1
TGCGCCAGCAGCTTGAGGACAGGAACGACGGGCTACACCTTC
CASSLRTGTTGYTF
>TRBV7-8|TRBJ2-2|-|TRBD2
TGTGCCAGCAGCTTAGTCCTAGCGGAAATTACCGGGGAGCTGTTTTTT
CASSLVLAEITGELFF
>TRBV6-5|TRBJ2-7|-|-
TGTGCCAGCAGTTACTCGGGGACTGGGAGCTCCTACGAGCAGTACTTC
CASSYSGTGSSYEQYF
>TRBV12-3/TRBV12-4|TRBJ1-2|-|-
TGTGCCAGCAGTTTAGTAGCCAACTATGGCTACACCTTC
CASSLVANYGYTF
>TRBV19|TRBJ2-2|-|-
TGTGCCAGTAGTAAAGTGGGAGCGAACACCGGGGAGCTGTTTTTT
CASSKVGANTGELFF
>TRBV15|TRBJ1-6|-|TRBD1
TGTGCCACCAGCAGAGCCAGGGGGTATTCACCCCTCCACTTT
CATSRARGYSPLHF
>TRBV5-8|TRBJ1-2|-|-
TGTGCCAGCAGCTTCCTCGGTACAGGGAGAAACTATGGCTACACCTTC
CASSFLGTGRNYGYTF
>TRBV27|TRBJ1-6|few|TRBD1
TGTGCCAGCAGCTTTACCGGGACAGCGGATTCACCCCTCCACTTT
CASSFTGTADSPLHF
>TRBV3-1/TRBV3-2|TRBJ2-1|-|TRBD2
TGTGCCAGCAGCCAAGTTGGGACTAGCGCCTACAATGAGCAGTTCTTC
CASSQVGTSAYNEQFF
>TRBV5-1|TRBJ2-1|-|TRBD2
TGCGCCAGCAGCGAGAAGACTAGCGGGAGGGCCGATGAGCAGTTCTTC
CASSEKTSGRADEQFF
>TRBV7-2|TRBJ1-3|-|-
TGTGCCAGCAGCCGCCGGAGGGGTATAAGCTCTGGAAACACCATATATTTT
CASSRRRGISSGNTIYF
>TRBV19|TRBJ1-1|-|TRBD1
TGTGCCAGTAGCACAGGGGGAGCCACTGAAGCTTTCTTT
CASSTGGATEAFF
>TRBV6-6|TRBJ2-7|-|-
TGTGCCAGCAGTTACTCATCGGAGAGCTCCTACGAGCAGTACTTC
CASSYSSESSYEQYF
>TRBV7-3|TRBJ2-7|-|TRBD2
TGTGCCAGCAGCTTACTAGCGGGCTACGAGCAGTACTTC
CASSLLAGYEQYF